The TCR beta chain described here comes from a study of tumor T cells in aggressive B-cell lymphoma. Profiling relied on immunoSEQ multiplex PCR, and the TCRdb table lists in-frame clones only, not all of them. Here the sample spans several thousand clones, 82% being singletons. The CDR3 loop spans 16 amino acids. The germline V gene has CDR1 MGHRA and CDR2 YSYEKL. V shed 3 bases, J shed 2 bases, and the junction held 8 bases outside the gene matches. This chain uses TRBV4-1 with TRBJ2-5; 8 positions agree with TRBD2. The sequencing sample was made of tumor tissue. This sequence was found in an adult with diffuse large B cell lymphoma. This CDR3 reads CASSHRSGSRQETQYF. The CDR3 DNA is TGCGCCAGCAGCCACCGAAGCGGGAGTCGACAAGAGACCCAGTACTTC.